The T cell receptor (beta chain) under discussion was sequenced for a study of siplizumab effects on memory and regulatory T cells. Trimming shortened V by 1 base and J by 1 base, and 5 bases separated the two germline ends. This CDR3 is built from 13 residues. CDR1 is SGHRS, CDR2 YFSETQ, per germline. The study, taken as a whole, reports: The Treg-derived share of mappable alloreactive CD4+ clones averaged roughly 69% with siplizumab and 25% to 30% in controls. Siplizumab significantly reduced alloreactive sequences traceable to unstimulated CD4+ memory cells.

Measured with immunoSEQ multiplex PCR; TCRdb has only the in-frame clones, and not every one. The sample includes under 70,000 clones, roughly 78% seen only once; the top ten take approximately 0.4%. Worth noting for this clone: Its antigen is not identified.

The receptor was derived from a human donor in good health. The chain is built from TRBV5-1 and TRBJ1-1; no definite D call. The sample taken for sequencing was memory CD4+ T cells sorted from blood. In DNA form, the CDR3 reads TGCGCCAGCAGCTTGATACAGAACACTGAAGCTTTCTTT. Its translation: CASSLIQNTEAFF.